The present T cell receptor beta chain was sequenced within a study of T cell responses to AZD1222 COVID-19 vaccine. Worth noting for this clone: Its antigen remains unknown.

The assay was immunoSEQ multiplex PCR, and TCRdb's table has in-frame clones only and misses some. Of 150,000 to 200,000 clones in the sample, around 90% were seen once. Findings and limits, study-wide: Sampling that yielded the repertoires occurred only after the peak T cell response.

The TCR originated in an adult in good health. The sequenced sample was peripheral blood, obtained on day 0 of AZD1222 vaccination.

The CDR3 is CASSIQGGGETQYF. DNA for the CDR3: TGTGCCAGTAGTATACAGGGGGGTGGTGAGACCCAGTACTTC. The genes are TRBV19 and TRBJ2-5, with D tentatively TRBD1 (7 bases). The CDR3 sequence is 14 residues long. The V gene's germline CDR1 is LNHDA and CDR2 SQIVND (reference sequence). The V and J ends lost 2 bases and 5 bases respectively, with 12 bases between them.